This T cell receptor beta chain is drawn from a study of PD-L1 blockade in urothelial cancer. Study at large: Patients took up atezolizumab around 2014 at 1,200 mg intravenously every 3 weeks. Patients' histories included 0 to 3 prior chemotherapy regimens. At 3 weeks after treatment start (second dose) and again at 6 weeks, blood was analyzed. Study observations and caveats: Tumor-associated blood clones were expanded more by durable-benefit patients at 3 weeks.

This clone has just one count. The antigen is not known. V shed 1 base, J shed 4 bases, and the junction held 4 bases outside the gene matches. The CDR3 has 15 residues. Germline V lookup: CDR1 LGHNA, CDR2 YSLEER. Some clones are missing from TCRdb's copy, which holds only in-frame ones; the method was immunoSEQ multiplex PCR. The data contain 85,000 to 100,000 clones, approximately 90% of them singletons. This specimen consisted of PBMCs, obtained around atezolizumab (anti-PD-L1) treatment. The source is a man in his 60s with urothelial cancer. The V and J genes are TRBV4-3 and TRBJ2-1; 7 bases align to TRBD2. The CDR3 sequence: CASSQAASGYNEQFF. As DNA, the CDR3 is TGCGCCAGCAGCCAAGCAGCTAGCGGATACAATGAGCAGTTCTTC.